The 10 T cell receptor beta chains reported below all come from one sample, sequenced in a study of cytomegalovirus exposure and HLA in healthy donors. The method was immunoSEQ multiplex PCR; TCRdb's version includes in-frame clones alone and lacks a portion of them. The data hold some 130,000 clones, with roughly four fifths observed a single time. The sequencing input was PBMCs. These receptors were collected from a man aged 30 to 39 in good health and CMV-seropositive.

J is TRBJ2-2 and V is TRBV4-2; 8 nucleotides align to TRBD2. CDR1 and CDR2 (germline): LGHNA, YNFKEQ. The ends lost 0 bases at V and 0 bases at J; junction bases unmatched: 3. This CDR3 is 17 amino acids long. For the CDR3, the DNA is TGTGCCAGCAGCCAAGATCGGGGGGGGCCGAACACCGGGGAGCTGTTTTTT. It specifies CASSQDRGGPNTGELFF.

The chain recombines TRBV5-1 with TRBJ2-7; 15 bases fit TRBD2. Trimming took 4 bases from V and 4 from J; bases not matched to a gene: 6. Germline V gene lookup returns CDR1 SGHRS and CDR2 YFSETQ. There are 16 residues in the CDR3. CDR3 sequence (DNA): TGCGCCAGCAGCCTGGGACTAGCGGGAGGACTATACGAGCAGTACTTC. This encodes CASSLGLAGGLYEQYF.

The chain couples TRBV27 to TRBJ2-7; TRBD1 matches at 8 bases. Germline assignment: CDR1 MNHEY and CDR2 SMNVEV (reference sequence). CDR3 size: 12 residues. Trimming cost V 4 bases and J 5 bases; bases outside gene matches: 1. In DNA, the CDR3 is TGTGCCAGCAGTTCGGACAGGGACGAGCAGTACTTC. Translated: CASSSDRDEQYF.

The rearrangement uses TRBV5-1 and TRBJ2-5, with a possible D match to TRBD1 (5 bases). The CDR3 sequence is 13 residues long. Germline CDR1 is SGHRS and CDR2 is YFSETQ. V lost 0 bases and J lost 6, with 9 bases in between. The CDR3 sequence is CASSLGTRQTQYF. The CDR3 DNA reads as TGCGCCAGCAGCTTGGGGACAAGACAGACCCAGTACTTC.

V gene TRBV27 combines with J gene TRBJ2-1; 14 bases align to TRBD2. The CDR3 extends over 15 amino acids. CDR1 and CDR2 (germline): MNHEY, SMNVEV (reference sequence). The V gene end was trimmed by 4 bases and the J gene end by 6 bases; junction bases not matched to a gene: 2. For the CDR3, the DNA is TGTGCCAGCAGTTGGGGGACTAGCGGGAGCAATGAGCAGTTCTTC. Translating it yields CASSWGTSGSNEQFF.

This chain uses TRBV15 with TRBJ2-2; 7 positions match TRBD1. The CDR3 has 15 amino acids. The V and J ends lost 0 bases and 7 bases, in that order; junction bases with no gene match: 5. Germline V lookup: CDR1 LNHNV, CDR2 YYDKDF (reference sequence). This CDR3 reads CATSRDQGVFGELFF. CDR3 DNA sequence: TGTGCCACCAGCAGAGATCAGGGGGTGTTCGGGGAGCTGTTTTTT.

The rearrangement uses TRBV5-4 and TRBJ1-2; D is uncertain. CDR1 and CDR2 from the germline V gene are SGHNT and YYREEE (reference sequence). The CDR3 covers 15 residues. Trimming took 0 bases from V and 2 from J, leaving 11 bases between them. DNA for the CDR3: TGTGCCAGCAGCTTGGCCCCGACGGGAAACTATGGCTACACCTTC. It specifies CASSLAPTGNYGYTF.

The CDR3 DNA is TGTGCCAGCAGCCCGCGTGGGCGGGACGGAAGGAATGAGCAGTTCTTC. Its translation is CASSPRGRDGRNEQFF. This rearrangement joins TRBV5-4 to TRBJ2-1, with D perhaps matching TRBD2 (6 bases). Germline V gene lookup returns CDR1 SGHNT and CDR2 YYREEE (reference sequence). The CDR3 spans 16 residues. The ends were cut back, 4 bases at V and 7 bases at J, with 21 bases in the middle.

As DNA, the CDR3 is TGTGCCAGTAGTATACTCGGACAGGGGAGGGCAGCTAATGAAAAACTGTTTTTT. Translated: CASSILGQGRAANEKLFF. V is TRBV19 and J is TRBJ1-4, with 9 bases aligning to TRBD1. Trimming cost V 2 bases and J 3 bases; bases outside gene matches: 10. This CDR3 contains 18 residues. Germline loops: CDR1 LNHDA, CDR2 SQIVND (reference sequence).

Comments on this clone: The same CDR3 is also encoded by other DNA sequences in this sample. The rearrangement uses TRBV27 and TRBJ2-1; TRBD2 agrees at 12 bases. After removal of 6 bases from V and 7 bases from J, the junction contained 10 bases not matched to a gene. Germline values: CDR1 MNHEY, CDR2 SMNVEV (reference sequence). The CDR3 contains 16 residues. The CDR3 is CASSSGRLAGGNEQFF. For the CDR3, the DNA is TGTGCCAGCAGCTCCGGGCGGCTAGCGGGGGGGAATGAGCAGTTCTTC.